Listed below are T cell receptor beta chains from one sample, sequenced in a study of cytomegalovirus exposure and HLA in healthy donors. Produced via immunoSEQ multiplex PCR; TCRdb's table is partial and in-frame only. This repertoire shows 120,000 or so clones, less than 80% found once; its top ten account for more than 2.5%. Input material: PBMCs. The source is a woman in her 50s in good health and CMV-seronegative. Each CDR3 is given with its conserved first and last residue. D genes are given only for firm matches. Expanded clones are given a class, and other clones once, few, many or no size at all.

D gene,J gene,clone size,V gene,CDR3 DNA,CDR3 protein
TRBD1,TRBJ1-2,.,TRBV5-1,TGCGCCAGCAGCCAACAGGGGGGCGGACTAGGCTACACCTTC,CASSQQGGGLGYTF
TRBD1,TRBJ2-2,once,TRBV29-1,TGCAGCGTGACCGGGACAGGGCTACTGAACACCGGGGAGCTGTTTTTT,CSVTGTGLLNTGELFF
TRBD1,TRBJ2-6,.,TRBV27,TGTGCCAGCAGGGTAGGGGGACAGGGGACGAGTGGGGCCAACGTCCTGACTTTC,CASRVGGQGTSGANVLTF
TRBD1,TRBJ2-7,.,TRBV6-5,TGTGCCAGCAGTCCCGGGACAGGGGCGTTCGGCGAGCAGTACTTC,CASSPGTGAFGEQYF
TRBD2,TRBJ2-4,.,TRBV7-2,TGTGCCAGCAGCCCGGGGGGGCAAACCAACATTCAGTACTTC,CASSPGGQTNIQYF
.,TRBJ2-7,.,TRBV5-4,TGTGCCAGCAGCTTGGATCAGATCTCCTACGAGCAGTACTTC,CASSLDQISYEQYF
TRBD1,TRBJ2-7,.,TRBV9,TGTGCCAGCAGCACCTGGCCGGGACAGGGGGGCGAGCAGTACTTC,CASSTWPGQGGEQYF
TRBD2,TRBJ2-1,.,TRBV30,TGTGCCTGGAGTACGATAGCGGGAGGACCCTACAATGAGCAGTTCTTC,CAWSTIAGGPYNEQFF
.,TRBJ2-5,few,TRBV5-1,TGCGCCAGCAGCCTCACCGGCACTACCTTCCAAGAGACCCAGTACTTC,CASSLTGTTFQETQYF
.,TRBJ2-1,.,TRBV14,TGTGCCAGCAGCCAAGTAGCGGTCCATGAGCAGTTCTTC,CASSQVAVHEQFF
TRBD1,TRBJ2-7,.,TRBV7-6,TGTGCCAGCAGCCCACGGGACAGGGGTGACGAGCAGTACTTC,CASSPRDRGDEQYF
.,TRBJ2-7,.,TRBV5-1,TGCGCCAGCAGCTTGGAGTGGGTAGACGGGGCCTACGAGCAGTACTTC,CASSLEWVDGAYEQYF
.,TRBJ1-2,.,TRBV18,TGTGCCAGCTCACCACTCGACTACGACCACCCATCTAACTATGGCTACACCTTC,CASSPLDYDHPSNYGYTF
.,TRBJ1-5,.,TRBV30,TGTGCCTGGAGTAGGGGAAACCTTAATCAGCCCCAGCATTTT,CAWSRGNLNQPQHF
.,TRBJ2-7,.,TRBV5-4,TGTGCCAGCAGCCCCCCTAGGACAGCAGCCTACGAGCAGTACTTC,CASSPPRTAAYEQYF
TRBD1,TRBJ2-3,.,TRBV18,TGTGCCAGCTCACCGCGAACAGGGGCTGCAGATACGCAGTATTTT,CASSPRTGAADTQYF
.,TRBJ2-1,.,TRBV19,TGTGCCAGTAGTATCTTGCGGCCAGGTCGGGGCAATGAGCAGTTCTTC,CASSILRPGRGNEQFF
.,TRBJ1-2,.,TRBV28,TGTGCCAGCAGTTTACAGGGTCCACTGGGCTACACCTTC,CASSLQGPLGYTF
.,TRBJ1-2,few,TRBV19,TGTGCCAGTAGTGTCGACACCTATGGCTACACCTTC,CASSVDTYGYTF
.,TRBJ2-1,.,TRBV7-3,TGTTCCAGCAGCTTAACGGGACTGCTTTACAATGAGCAGTTCTTC,CSSSLTGLLYNEQFF
TRBD1,TRBJ1-1,.,TRBV5-1,TGCGCCAGCAGCAACGGACAGGTCACTGAAGCTTTCTTT,CASSNGQVTEAFF
.,TRBJ1-1,.,TRBV5-4,TGTGCCAGCAGTTGGGGGGGGACTGAAGCTTTCTTT,CASSWGGTEAFF
TRBD1,TRBJ1-3,.,TRBV9,TGTGCCAGCAGCGTAGGTACCGGGACAGGGGGAACGGTAAACACCATATATTTT,CASSVGTGTGGTVNTIYF
.,TRBJ2-1,.,TRBV6-6,TGTGCCAGCAGTTTGGGCGGACAATACCCCTACAATGAGCAGTTCTTC,CASSLGGQYPYNEQFF
TRBD1,TRBJ1-4,.,TRBV7-9,TGTGCCAGCAGCCAGGGGGCGAGGGGAAATGAAAAACTGTTTTTT,CASSQGARGNEKLFF
.,TRBJ1-2,.,TRBV27,TGTGCCAGCAGTTTCACGGCGGCTTCCCCGTATGGCTACACCTTC,CASSFTAASPYGYTF
.,TRBJ1-5,.,TRBV7-2,TGTGCCAGCAGCTTAGGAGGCGGTCAGCCCCAGCATTTT,CASSLGGGQPQHF
.,TRBJ1-1,once,TRBV30,TGTGCCTGGAGGGCGGAGTTAACGACTGAAGCTTTCTTT,CAWRAELTTEAFF
.,TRBJ1-5,.,TRBV28,TGTGCCAGCACCTCCAGGGTTAGCAATCAGCCCCAGCATTTT,CASTSRVSNQPQHF
.,TRBJ1-1,few,TRBV7-8,TGTGCCAGCAGCCCCGGGTACCGGGGGACCCGACCTGAAGCTTTCTTT,CASSPGYRGTRPEAFF
.,TRBJ2-7,.,TRBV28,TGTGCCAGTAGAGGCATGGCCTACGAGCAGTACTTC,CASRGMAYEQYF
.,TRBJ2-1,once,TRBV27,TGTGCCAGCAAAAGGGGGTCCTACAATGAGCAGTTCTTC,CASKRGSYNEQFF
.,TRBJ2-7,.,TRBV4-3,TGCGCCAGCAGCCATGTCGGGGGGCGCGGCGAGCAGTACTTC,CASSHVGGRGEQYF
TRBD1,TRBJ2-7,few,TRBV2,TGTGCCAGCAGTGAAGCGCCCGGGACAGGGCCCTACGAGCAGTACTTC,CASSEAPGTGPYEQYF
TRBD1,TRBJ1-2,.,TRBV29-1,TGCAGCGTTGAAGATCCGGGACAGGGCTACTATGGCTACACCTTC,CSVEDPGQGYYGYTF
TRBD2,TRBJ2-3,.,TRBV4-3,TGCGCCAGCAGCCAAGAGATGGGGGAGGGCGCAGATACGCAGTATTTT,CASSQEMGEGADTQYF